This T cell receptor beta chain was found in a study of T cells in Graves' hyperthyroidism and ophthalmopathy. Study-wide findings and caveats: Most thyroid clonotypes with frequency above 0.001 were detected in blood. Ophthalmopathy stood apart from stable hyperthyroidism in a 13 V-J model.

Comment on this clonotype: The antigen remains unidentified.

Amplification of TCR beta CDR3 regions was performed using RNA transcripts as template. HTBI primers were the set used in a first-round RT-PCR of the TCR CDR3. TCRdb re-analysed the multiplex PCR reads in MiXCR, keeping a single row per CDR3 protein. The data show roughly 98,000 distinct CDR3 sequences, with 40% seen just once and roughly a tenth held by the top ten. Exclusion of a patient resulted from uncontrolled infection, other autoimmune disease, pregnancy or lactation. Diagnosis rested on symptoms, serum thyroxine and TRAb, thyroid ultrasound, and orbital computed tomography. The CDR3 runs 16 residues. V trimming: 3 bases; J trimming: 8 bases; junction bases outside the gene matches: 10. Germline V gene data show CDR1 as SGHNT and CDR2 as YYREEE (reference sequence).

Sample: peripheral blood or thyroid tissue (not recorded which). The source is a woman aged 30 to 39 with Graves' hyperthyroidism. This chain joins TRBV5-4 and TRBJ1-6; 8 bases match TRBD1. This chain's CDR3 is CASSSGDRPKDSPLHF. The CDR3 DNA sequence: TGTGCCAGCAGCTCGGGGGACAGGCCCAAGGATTCACCCCTCCACTTT.